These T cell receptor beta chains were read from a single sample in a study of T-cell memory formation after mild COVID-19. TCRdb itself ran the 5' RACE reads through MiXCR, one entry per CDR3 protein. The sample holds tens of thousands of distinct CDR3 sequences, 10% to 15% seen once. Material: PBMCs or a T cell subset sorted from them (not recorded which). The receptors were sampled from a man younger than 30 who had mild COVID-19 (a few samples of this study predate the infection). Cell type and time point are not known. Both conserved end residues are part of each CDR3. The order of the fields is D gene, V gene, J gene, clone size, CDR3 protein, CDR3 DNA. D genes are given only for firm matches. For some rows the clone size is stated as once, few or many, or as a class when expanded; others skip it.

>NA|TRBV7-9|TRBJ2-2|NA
CASSFRGSDTGELFF
TGTGCCAGCAGCTTTCGGGGCTCGGACACCGGGGAGCTGTTTTTT
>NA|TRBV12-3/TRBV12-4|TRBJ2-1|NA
CASSFSSYNEQFF
TGTGCCAGCAGTTTCAGCTCCTACAATGAGCAGTTCTTC
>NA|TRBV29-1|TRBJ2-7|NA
CSVGRVDSEQYF
TGCAGCGTTGGCAGGGTGGATTCCGAGCAGTACTTC
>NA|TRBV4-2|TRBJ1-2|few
CASSQGTLGYGYTF
TGTGCCAGCAGCCAAGGGACTCTGGGATATGGCTACACCTTC
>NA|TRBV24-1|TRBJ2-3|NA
CATSDSWSSLQYF
TGTGCCACCAGTGATTCATGGTCGTCCCTGCAGTATTTT
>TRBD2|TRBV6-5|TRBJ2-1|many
CASSRLAGNEQFF
TGTGCCAGCAGTAGACTAGCGGGCAATGAGCAGTTCTTC
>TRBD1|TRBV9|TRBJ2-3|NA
CASSLRTGTSTDTQYF
TGTGCCAGCAGCCTCCGGACAGGAACTAGCACAGATACGCAGTATTTT
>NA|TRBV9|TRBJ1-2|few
CASSPRYSNYGYTF
TGTGCCAGCAGCCCCCGGTACTCTAACTATGGCTACACCTTC
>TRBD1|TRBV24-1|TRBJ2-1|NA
CATSDSDRAYNEQFF
TGTGCCACCAGTGATTCGGACAGGGCCTACAATGAGCAGTTCTTC
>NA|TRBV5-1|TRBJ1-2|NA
CASSFPTGDGYTF
TGCGCCAGCAGCTTTCCCACGGGAGATGGCTACACCTTC
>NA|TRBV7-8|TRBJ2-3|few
CASSRDPILADTQYF
TGTGCCAGCAGCCGGGACCCTATTCTGGCAGATACGCAGTATTTT
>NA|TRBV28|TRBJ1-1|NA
CASSLYFTEAFF
TGTGCCAGCAGTTTATACTTCACTGAAGCTTTCTTT
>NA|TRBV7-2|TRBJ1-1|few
CASSLVSEGEAFF
TGTGCCAGCAGCTTAGTATCGGAGGGGGAAGCTTTCTTT
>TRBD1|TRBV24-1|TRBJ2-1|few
CATSDPGTGGGWGNEQFF
TGTGCCACCAGTGACCCGGGGACAGGGGGTGGATGGGGCAATGAGCAGTTCTTC
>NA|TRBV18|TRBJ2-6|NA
CASSPLGYSGANVLTF
TGTGCCAGCTCACCCCTGGGTTACTCTGGGGCCAACGTCCTGACTTTC
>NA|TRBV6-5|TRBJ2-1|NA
CASSSPWDQYNEQFF
TGTGCCAGCAGTTCCCCCTGGGACCAATACAATGAGCAGTTCTTC
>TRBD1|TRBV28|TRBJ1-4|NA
CASSLNRGRNEKLFF
TGTGCCAGCAGTCTCAACAGGGGGCGGAATGAAAAACTGTTTTTT
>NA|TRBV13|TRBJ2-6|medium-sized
CASSPRWDTSGANVLTF
TGTGCCAGCAGCCCTCGTTGGGACACCTCTGGGGCCAACGTCCTGACTTTC
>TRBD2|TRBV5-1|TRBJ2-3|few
CASSSGTRSDTQYF
TGCGCCAGCAGCTCCGGGACTAGGTCAGATACGCAGTATTTT
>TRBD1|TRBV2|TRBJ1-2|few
CASSPTGDGYTF
TGTGCCAGCAGCCCGACAGGGGATGGCTACACCTTC
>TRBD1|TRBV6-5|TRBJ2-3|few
CASKTGSTDTQYF
TGTGCCAGCAAGACAGGGAGCACAGATACGCAGTATTTT
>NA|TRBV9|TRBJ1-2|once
CASSVGPGDNYGYTF
TGTGCCAGCAGCGTAGGCCCGGGAGACAACTATGGCTACACCTTC
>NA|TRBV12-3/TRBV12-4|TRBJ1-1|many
CASSPLSGSTEAFF
TGTGCCAGCAGCCCTTTGTCAGGGTCAACTGAAGCTTTCTTT
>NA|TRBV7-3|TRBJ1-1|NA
CASSLVGRGEAEAFF
TGTGCCAGCAGCTTAGTAGGACGGGGGGAGGCTGAAGCTTTCTTT
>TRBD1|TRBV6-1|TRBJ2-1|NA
CASSQAGTATYNEQFF
TGTGCCAGCAGTCAAGCTGGGACAGCTACCTACAATGAGCAGTTCTTC
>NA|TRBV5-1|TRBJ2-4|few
CASSLGNDVAKNIQYF
TGCGCCAGCAGCTTGGGAAATGACGTAGCCAAAAACATTCAGTACTTC
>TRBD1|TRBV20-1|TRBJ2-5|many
CSARRGSNWETQYF
TGCAGTGCTCGCAGGGGGAGCAATTGGGAGACCCAGTACTTC
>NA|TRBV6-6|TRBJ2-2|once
CASIDLAPGELFF
TGTGCCAGCATTGACCTAGCTCCCGGGGAGCTGTTTTTT
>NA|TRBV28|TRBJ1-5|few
CASSPGTTPRPQHF
TGTGCCAGCAGTCCAGGGACCACCCCCAGGCCCCAGCATTTT
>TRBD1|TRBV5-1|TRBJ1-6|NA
CASSQGAGGRSPLHF
TGCGCCAGCAGCCAGGGGGCAGGGGGACGTTCACCCCTCCACTTT
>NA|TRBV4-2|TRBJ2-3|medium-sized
CASSQEGGGLPDTQYF
TGTGCCAGCAGCCAAGAGGGCGGGGGCCTTCCAGATACGCAGTATTTT
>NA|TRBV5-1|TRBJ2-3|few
CASSPLGALRTDTQYF
TGCGCCAGCAGCCCGTTGGGAGCCCTCCGCACAGATACGCAGTATTTT
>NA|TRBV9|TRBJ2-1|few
CASSRQASSYNEQFF
TGTGCCAGCAGCAGACAGGCAAGCTCCTACAATGAGCAGTTCTTC
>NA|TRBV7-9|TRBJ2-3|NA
CASSSGRGFGDTQYF
TGTGCCAGCAGCTCCGGCCGGGGGTTTGGGGATACGCAGTATTTT
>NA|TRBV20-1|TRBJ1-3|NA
CSALTPGNTIYF
TGCAGTGCCCTGACTCCTGGAAACACCATATATTTT
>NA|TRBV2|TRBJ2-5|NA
CASIFVETQYF
TGTGCCAGCATCTTCGTGGAGACCCAGTACTTC
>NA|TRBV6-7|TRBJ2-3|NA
CASSEEFTDTQYF
TGTGCCAGCAGCGAGGAATTCACAGATACGCAGTATTTT
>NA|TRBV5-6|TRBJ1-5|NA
CASSFLNQPQHF
TGTGCCAGCAGCTTTCTGAATCAGCCCCAGCATTTT
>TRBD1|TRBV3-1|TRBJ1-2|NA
CASSQYRGTNYGYTF
TGTGCCAGCAGCCAGTACAGGGGCACTAACTATGGCTACACCTTC
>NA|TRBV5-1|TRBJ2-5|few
CASSLVGDNQETQYF
TGCGCCAGCAGCTTGGTCGGGGACAACCAAGAGACCCAGTACTTC
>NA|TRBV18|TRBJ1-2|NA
CASSPGAEVFYGYTF
TGTGCCAGCTCACCAGGGGCGGAGGTTTTCTATGGCTACACCTTC
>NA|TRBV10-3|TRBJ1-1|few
CATGRVDTEAFF
TGTGCCACCGGGCGGGTGGATACTGAAGCTTTCTTT
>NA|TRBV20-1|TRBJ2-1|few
CSGLAGTYNEQFF
TGCAGTGGCTTGGCGGGTACCTACAATGAGCAGTTCTTC
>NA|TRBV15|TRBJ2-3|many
CATSPRSPDTQYF
TGTGCCACCAGCCCCAGGTCCCCAGATACGCAGTATTTT
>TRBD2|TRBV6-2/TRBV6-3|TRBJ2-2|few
CASTPRRGGRTGELFF
TGTGCCAGCACCCCGAGACGGGGGGGGCGAACCGGGGAGCTGTTTTTT
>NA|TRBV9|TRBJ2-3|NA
CASSVELGTPTRTDTQYF
TGTGCCAGCAGCGTAGAACTCGGGACTCCAACACGCACAGATACGCAGTATTTT
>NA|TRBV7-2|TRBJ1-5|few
CASSPTQGSNQPQHF
TGTGCCAGCAGCCCTACACAGGGTAGCAATCAGCCCCAGCATTTT
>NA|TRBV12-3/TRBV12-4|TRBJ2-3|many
CASSLGPDQVKYTQYF
TGTGCCAGCAGTTTGGGGCCGGACCAAGTCAAGTATACGCAGTATTTT
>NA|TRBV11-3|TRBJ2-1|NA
CASSSTLQVTPNEQFF
TGTGCCAGCAGCTCCACTCTTCAAGTTACCCCGAATGAGCAGTTCTTC
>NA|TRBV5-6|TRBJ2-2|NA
CASSSGLTNTGELFF
TGTGCCAGCAGCTCCGGACTGACTAACACCGGGGAGCTGTTTTTT
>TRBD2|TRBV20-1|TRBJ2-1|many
CSASPISGGAYNEQFF
TGCAGTGCTAGCCCCATTAGCGGGGGGGCCTACAATGAGCAGTTCTTC
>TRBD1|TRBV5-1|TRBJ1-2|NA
CASSWGQSLGYTF
TGCGCCAGCAGCTGGGGACAGAGTCTCGGCTACACCTTC
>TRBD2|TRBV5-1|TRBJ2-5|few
CASRFGTSGETQYF
TGCGCCAGCAGGTTCGGGACTAGCGGAGAGACCCAGTACTTC
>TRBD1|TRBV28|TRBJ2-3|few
CASRTGTATDTQYF
TGTGCCAGCCGCACCGGGACAGCCACAGATACGCAGTATTTT